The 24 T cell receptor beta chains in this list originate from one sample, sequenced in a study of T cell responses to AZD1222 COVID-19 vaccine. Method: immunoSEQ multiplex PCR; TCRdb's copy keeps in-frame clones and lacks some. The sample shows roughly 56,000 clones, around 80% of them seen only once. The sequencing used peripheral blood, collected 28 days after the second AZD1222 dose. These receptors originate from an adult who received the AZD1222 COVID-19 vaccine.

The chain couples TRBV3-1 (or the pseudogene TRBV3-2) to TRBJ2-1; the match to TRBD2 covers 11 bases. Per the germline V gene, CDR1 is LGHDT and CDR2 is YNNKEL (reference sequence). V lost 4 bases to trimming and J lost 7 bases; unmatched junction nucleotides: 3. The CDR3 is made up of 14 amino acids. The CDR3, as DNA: TGTGCCAGCAGCCCGGGACTAGCGGTGAATGAGCAGTTCTTC. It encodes CASSPGLAVNEQFF.

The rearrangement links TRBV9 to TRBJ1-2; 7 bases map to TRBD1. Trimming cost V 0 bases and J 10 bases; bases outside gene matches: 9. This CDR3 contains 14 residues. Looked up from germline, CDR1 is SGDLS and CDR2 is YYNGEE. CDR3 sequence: CASSVGGTAFDYTF. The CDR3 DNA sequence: TGTGCCAGCAGCGTAGGGGGGACAGCCTTTGACTACACCTTC.

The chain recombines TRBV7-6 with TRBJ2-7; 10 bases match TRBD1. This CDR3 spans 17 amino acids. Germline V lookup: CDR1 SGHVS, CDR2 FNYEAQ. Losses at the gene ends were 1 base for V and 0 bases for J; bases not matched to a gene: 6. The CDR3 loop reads CASSLGLGTGASYEQYF. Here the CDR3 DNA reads TGTGCCAGCAGCTTAGGTCTTGGGACAGGGGCCTCCTACGAGCAGTACTTC. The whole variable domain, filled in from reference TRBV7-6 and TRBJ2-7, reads GAGVSQSPRYKVTKRGQDVALRCDPISGHVSLYWYRQALGQGPEFLTYFNYEAQQDKSGLPNDRFSAERPEGSISTLTIQRTEQRDSAMYRCASSLGLGTGASYEQYFGPGTRLTVT.

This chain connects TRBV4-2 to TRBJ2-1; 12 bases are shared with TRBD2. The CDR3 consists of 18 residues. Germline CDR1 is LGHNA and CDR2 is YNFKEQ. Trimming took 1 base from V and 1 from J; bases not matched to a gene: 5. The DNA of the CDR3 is TGTGCCAGCAGCCAAGCTAGCGGGAGGGCCGCGTCCTACAATGAGCAGTTCTTC. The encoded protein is CASSQASGRAASYNEQFF.

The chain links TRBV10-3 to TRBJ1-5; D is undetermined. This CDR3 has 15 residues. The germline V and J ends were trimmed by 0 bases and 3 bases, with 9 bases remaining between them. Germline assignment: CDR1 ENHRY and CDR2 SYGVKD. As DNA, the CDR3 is TGTGCCATCAGTGAGTCGCCAGCGAACAATCAGCCCCAGCATTTT. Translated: CAISESPANNQPQHF.

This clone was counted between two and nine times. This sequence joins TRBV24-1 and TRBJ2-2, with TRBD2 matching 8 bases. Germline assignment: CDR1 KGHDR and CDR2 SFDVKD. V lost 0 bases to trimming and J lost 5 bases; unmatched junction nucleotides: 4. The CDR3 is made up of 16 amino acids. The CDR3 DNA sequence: TGTGCCACCAGTGATTTGGCGGGAGGAGAGACCGGGGAGCTGTTTTTT. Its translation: CATSDLAGGETGELFF.

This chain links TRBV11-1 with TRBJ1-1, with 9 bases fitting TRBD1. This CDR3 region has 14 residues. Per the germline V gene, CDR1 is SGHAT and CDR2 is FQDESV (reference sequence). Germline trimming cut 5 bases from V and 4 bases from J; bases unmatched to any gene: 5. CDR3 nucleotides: TGTGCCAGCAGCGCTGACAGGGGGACCACTGAAGCTTTCTTT. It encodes CASSADRGTTEAFF.

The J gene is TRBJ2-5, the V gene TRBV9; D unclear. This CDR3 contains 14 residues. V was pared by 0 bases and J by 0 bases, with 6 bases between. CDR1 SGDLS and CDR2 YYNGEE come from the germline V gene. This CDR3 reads CASSVGFDQETQYF. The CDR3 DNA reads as TGTGCCAGCAGCGTAGGGTTCGACCAAGAGACCCAGTACTTC. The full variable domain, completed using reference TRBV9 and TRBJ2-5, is DSGVTQTPKHLITATGQRVTLRCSPRSGDLSVYWYQQSLDQGLQFLIQYYNGEERAKGNILERFSAQQFPDLHSELNLSSLELGDSALYFCASSVGFDQETQYFGPGTRLLVL.

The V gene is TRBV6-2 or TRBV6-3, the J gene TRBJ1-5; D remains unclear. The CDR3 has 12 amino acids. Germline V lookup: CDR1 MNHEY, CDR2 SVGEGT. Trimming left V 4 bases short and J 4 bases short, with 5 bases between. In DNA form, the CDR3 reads TGTGCCAGCAGTTCGGCTAATCAGCCCCAGCATTTT. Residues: CASSSANQPQHF.

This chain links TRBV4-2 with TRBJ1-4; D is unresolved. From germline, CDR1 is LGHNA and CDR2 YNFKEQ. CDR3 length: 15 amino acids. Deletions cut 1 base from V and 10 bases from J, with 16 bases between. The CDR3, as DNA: TGTGCCAGCAGCCAAGTAGACAAACCCCCAGGAAAACTGTTTTTT. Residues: CASSQVDKPPGKLFF.

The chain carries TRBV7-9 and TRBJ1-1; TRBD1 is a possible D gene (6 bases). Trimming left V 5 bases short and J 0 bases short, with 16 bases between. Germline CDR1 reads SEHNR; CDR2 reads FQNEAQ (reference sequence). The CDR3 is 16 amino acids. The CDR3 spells CASSLLMTGLNTEAFF. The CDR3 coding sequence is TGTGCCAGCAGCCTTCTCATGACAGGACTGAACACTGAAGCTTTCTTT.

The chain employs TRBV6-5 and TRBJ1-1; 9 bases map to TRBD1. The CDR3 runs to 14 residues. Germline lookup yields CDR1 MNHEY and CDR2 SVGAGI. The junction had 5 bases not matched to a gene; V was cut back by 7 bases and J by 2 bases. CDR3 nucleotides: TGTGCCAGCAACCTGGGACAGGGTAACACTGAAGCTTTCTTT. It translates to CASNLGQGNTEAFF.

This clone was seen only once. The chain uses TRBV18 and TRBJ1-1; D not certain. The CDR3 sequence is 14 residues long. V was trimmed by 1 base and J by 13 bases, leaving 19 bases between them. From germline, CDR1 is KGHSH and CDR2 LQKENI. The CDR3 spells CASSPQRDGRMVFF. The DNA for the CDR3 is TGTGCCAGCTCACCACAAAGGGATGGGAGAATGGTTTTCTTT.

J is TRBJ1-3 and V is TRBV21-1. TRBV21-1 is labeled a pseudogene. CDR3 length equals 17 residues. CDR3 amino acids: CASGLEIQVLSGNTIYF. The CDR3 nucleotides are TGTGCCAGCGGCTTAGAAATACAAGTTCTCTCTGGAAACACCATATATTTT.

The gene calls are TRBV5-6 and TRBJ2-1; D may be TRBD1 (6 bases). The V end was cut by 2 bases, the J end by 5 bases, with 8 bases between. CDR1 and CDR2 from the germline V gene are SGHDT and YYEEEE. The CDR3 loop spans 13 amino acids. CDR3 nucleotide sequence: TGTGCCAGCAGCTTCGGACAGAACAATGAGCAGTTCTTC. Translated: CASSFGQNNEQFF. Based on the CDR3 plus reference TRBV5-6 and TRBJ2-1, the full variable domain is DAGVTQSPTHLIKTRGQQVTLRCSPKSGHDTVSWYQQALGQGPQFIFQYYEEEERQRGNFPDRFSGHQFPNYSSELNVNALLLGDSALYLCASSFGQNNEQFFGPGTRLTVL.

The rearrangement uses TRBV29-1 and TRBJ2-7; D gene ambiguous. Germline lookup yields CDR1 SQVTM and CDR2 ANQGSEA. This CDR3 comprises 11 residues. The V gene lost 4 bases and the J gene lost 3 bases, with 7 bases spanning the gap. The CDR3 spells CSVVLSYEQYF. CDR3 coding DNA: TGCAGCGTTGTTCTGAGCTACGAGCAGTACTTC.

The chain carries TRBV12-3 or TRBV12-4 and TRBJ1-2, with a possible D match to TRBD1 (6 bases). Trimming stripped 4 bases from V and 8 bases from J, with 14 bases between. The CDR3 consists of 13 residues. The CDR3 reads CASSSQGLLGYTF. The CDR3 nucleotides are TGTGCCAGCAGTTCTCAGGGGCTGCTGGGCTACACCTTC.

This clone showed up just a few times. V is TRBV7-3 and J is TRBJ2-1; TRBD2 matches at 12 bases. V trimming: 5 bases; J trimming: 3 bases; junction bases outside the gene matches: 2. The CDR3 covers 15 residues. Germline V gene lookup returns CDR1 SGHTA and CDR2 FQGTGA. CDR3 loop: CASSRTSGNYNEQFF. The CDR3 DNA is TGTGCCAGCAGCCGGACTAGCGGGAACTACAATGAGCAGTTCTTC.

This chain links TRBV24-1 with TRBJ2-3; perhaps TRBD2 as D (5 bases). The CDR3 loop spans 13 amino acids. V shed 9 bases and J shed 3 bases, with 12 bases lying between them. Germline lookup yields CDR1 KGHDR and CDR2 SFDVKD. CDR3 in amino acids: CATGEAETDTQYF. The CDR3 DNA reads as TGTGCCACCGGGGAAGCGGAGACAGATACGCAGTATTTT.

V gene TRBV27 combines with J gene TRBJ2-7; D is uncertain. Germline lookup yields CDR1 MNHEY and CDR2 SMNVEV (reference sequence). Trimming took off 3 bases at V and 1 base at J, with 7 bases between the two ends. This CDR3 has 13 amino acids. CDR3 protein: CASSFGRSYEQYF. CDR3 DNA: TGTGCCAGCAGTTTTGGACGGTCCTACGAGCAGTACTTC.

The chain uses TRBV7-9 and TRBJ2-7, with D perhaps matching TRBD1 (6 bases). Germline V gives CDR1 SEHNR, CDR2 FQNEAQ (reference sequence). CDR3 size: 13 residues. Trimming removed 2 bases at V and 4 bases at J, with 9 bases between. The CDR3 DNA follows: TGTGCCAGCAGCTTAACCGGACAGTACGAGCAGTACTTC. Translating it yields CASSLTGQYEQYF.

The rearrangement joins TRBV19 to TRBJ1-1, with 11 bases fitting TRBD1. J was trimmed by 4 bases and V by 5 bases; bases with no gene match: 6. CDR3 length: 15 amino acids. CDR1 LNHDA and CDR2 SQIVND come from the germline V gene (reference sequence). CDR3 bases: TGTGCCAGTAGTTCTCCCGGGACAGGGGGCACTGAAGCTTTCTTT. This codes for CASSSPGTGGTEAFF.

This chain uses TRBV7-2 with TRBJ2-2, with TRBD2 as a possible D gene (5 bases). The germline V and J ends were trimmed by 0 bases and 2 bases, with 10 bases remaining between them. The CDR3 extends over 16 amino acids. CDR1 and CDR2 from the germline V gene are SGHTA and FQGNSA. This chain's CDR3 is CASSLAISANTGELFF. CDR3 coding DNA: TGTGCCAGCAGCTTAGCGATTAGCGCCAACACCGGGGAGCTGTTTTTT.

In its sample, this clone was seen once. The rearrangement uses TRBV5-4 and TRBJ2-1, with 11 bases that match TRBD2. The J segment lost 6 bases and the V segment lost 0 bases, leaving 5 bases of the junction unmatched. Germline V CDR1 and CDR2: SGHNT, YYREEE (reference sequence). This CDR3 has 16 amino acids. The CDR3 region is CASSLGSSGRFNEQFF. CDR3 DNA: TGTGCCAGCAGCTTGGGGTCTAGCGGGAGGTTCAATGAGCAGTTCTTC.